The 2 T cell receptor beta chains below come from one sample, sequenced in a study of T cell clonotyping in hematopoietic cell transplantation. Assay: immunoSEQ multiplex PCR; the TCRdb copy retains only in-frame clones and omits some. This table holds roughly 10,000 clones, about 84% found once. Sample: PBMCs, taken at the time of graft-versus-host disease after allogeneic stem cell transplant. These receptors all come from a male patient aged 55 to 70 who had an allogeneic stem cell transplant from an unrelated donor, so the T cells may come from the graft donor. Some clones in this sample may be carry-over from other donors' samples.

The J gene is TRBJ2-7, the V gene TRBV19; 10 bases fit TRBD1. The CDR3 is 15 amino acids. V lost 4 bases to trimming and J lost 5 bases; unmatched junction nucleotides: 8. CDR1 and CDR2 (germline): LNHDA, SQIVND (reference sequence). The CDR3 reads CASSTRQGARDEQYF. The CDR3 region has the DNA TGTGCCAGTAGTACAAGACAGGGGGCAAGGGACGAGCAGTACTTC. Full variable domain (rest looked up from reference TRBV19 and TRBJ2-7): DGGITQSPKYLFRKEGQNVTLSCEQNLNHDAMYWYRQDPGQGLRLIYYSQIVNDFQKGDIAEGYSVSREKKESFPLTVTSAQKNPTAFYLCASSTRQGARDEQYFGPGTRLTVT.

The CDR3 reads CASSIGLNSYEQYF. In nucleotides, the CDR3 is TGTGCCAGTAGTATTGGATTAAACTCCTACGAGCAGTACTTC. This sequence joins TRBV5-6 and TRBJ2-7; D not resolved. Trimming removed 8 bases at V and 0 bases at J, with 15 bases between. The CDR3 has 14 amino acids. Germline CDR1 and CDR2: SGHDT and YYEEEE.